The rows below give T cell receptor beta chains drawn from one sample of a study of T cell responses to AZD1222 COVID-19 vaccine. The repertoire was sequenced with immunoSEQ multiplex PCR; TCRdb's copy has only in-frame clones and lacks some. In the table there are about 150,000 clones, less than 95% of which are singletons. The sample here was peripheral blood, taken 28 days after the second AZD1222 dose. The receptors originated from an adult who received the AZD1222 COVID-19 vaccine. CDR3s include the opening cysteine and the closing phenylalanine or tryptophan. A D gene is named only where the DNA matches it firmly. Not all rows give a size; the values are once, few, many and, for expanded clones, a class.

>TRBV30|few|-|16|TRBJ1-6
TGTGCCTGGAGTGTAGTGGGCAGGGGAAGGAATTCACCCCTCCACTTT
CAWSVVGRGRNSPLHF
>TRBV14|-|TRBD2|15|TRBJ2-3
TGTGCCAGCAGCCACTGGACTAGCGGCACAGATACGCAGTATTTT
CASSHWTSGTDTQYF
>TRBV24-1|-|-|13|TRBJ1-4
TGTGCCACCAGTGAGCGGCCGAAAGGGAAACTGTTTTTT
CATSERPKGKLFF
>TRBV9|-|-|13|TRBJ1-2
TGTGCCAGCAGCGTAGAACAGGACTATGGCTACACCTTC
CASSVEQDYGYTF
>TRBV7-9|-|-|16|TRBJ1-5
TGTGCCAGCAGCTTAGACGGGGCAGGGATTAATCAGCCCCAGCATTTT
CASSLDGAGINQPQHF
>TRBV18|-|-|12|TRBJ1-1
TGTGCCAGCTCACCATTCCGACCTGAAGCTTTCTTT
CASSPFRPEAFF
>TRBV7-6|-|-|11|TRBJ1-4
TGTGCCAGCGGGGACCGTGAAAAACTGTTTTTT
CASGDREKLFF
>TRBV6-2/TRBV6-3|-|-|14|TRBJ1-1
TGTGCCAGCAGTTCGCTTGGAGTGAACACTGAAGCTTTCTTT
CASSSLGVNTEAFF
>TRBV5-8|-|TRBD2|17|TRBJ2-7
TGTGCCAGCAGCTTGGTTAGGACTAGCGGGAGCCTCTACGAGCAGTACTTC
CASSLVRTSGSLYEQYF
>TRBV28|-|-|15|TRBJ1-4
TGTGCCAGCAGTTTAGGAACAGCAACTAATGAAAAACTGTTTTTT
CASSLGTATNEKLFF
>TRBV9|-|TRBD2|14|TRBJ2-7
TGTGCCAGCAGCGCTAGCGGGGTTTCCTACGAGCAGTACTTC
CASSASGVSYEQYF
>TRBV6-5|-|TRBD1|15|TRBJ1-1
TGTGCCAGCAGTTACTCCAGGGGGCGAGGGACTGAAGCTTTCTTT
CASSYSRGRGTEAFF
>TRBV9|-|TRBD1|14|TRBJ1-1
TGTGCCAGCAGCCAGGGACAGATGAACACTGAAGCTTTCTTT
CASSQGQMNTEAFF
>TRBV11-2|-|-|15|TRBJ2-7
TGTGCCAGCAGCCCCCTGACGGGTTGGAGCTACGAGCAGTACTTC
CASSPLTGWSYEQYF
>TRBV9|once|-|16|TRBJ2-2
TGTGCCAGCAGCGTAGGGCGGTTCGCGAACACCGGGGAGCTGTTTTTT
CASSVGRFANTGELFF
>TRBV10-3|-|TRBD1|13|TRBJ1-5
TGTGCCATCAGCCTCGACAGGGACCAGCCCCAGCATTTT
CAISLDRDQPQHF
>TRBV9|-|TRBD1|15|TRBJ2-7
TGTGCCAGCAGCGTAGAGGGACAGGGGGCGGATGAGCAGTACTTC
CASSVEGQGADEQYF
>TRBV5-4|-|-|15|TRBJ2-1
TGTGCCAGCAGCCTGGCAACAGGGCGGTACAATGAGCAGTTCTTC
CASSLATGRYNEQFF
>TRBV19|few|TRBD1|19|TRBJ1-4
TGTGCCAGTAGTACTAGACAGGGAGTGTTATGGACAACTAATGAAAAACTGTTTTTT
CASSTRQGVLWTTNEKLFF
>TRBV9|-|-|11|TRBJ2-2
TGTGCCAGCAGCGCTTCCGGGGAGCTGTTTTTT
CASSASGELFF
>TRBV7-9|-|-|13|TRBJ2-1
TGTGCCAGCAGCTTAGACGGGCTAACTGAGCAGTTCTTC
CASSLDGLTEQFF
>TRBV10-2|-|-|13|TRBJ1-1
TGCGCCAGCACCGGAGGGAGGAACACTGAAGCTTTCTTT
CASTGGRNTEAFF
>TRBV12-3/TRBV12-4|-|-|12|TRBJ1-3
TGTGCCAGCAATATCAGGGGAAACACCATATATTTT
CASNIRGNTIYF
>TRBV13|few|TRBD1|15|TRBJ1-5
TGTGCCAGCAGCTTAGGCCGGGGACAGAATCAGCCCCAGCATTTT
CASSLGRGQNQPQHF
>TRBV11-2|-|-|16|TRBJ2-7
TGTGCCAGCAGCTCACCCCTCCTTATAGGGATCTACGAGCAGTACTTC
CASSSPLLIGIYEQYF
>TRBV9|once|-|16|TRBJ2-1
TGTGCCAGCAGCGTAGGGCCCGCGGGGTTGAACAATGAGCAGTTCTTC
CASSVGPAGLNNEQFF
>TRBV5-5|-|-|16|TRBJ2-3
TGTGCCAGCAGCCCGGGACATACAGTTAGCACAGATACGCAGTATTTT
CASSPGHTVSTDTQYF
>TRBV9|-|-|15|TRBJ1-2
TGTGCCAGCAGCCATACCGGCAGGGCCAACTATGGCTACACCTTC
CASSHTGRANYGYTF
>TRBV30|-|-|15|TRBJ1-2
TGTGCCTGGACCCTTTTGGGGGCGTCCCGAGGGGGCTACACCTTC
CAWTLLGASRGGYTF
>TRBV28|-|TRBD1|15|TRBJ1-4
TGTGCCAGCAGTTCTTCCGGGACAGGGGTTGAAAAACTGTTTTTT
CASSSSGTGVEKLFF
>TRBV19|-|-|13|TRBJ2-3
TGTGCCAGTAGTATCGGCCCGCCTGGGACGCAGTATTTT
CASSIGPPGTQYF
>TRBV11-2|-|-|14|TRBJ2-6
TGTGCCAGCAGCTTAGCCCCTGGGGCCAACGTCCTGACTTTC
CASSLAPGANVLTF
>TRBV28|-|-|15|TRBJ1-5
TGTGCCAGCAGTTTAACCGTGGTGGGCAATCAGCCCCAGCATTTT
CASSLTVVGNQPQHF
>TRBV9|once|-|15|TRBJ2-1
TGTGCCAGCAGCATTGGGGGGAGTACCTACAATGAGCAGTTCTTC
CASSIGGSTYNEQFF
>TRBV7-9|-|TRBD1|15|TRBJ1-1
TGTGCCAGCAGCGCAAGACAGGGTATGAACACTGAAGCTTTCTTT
CASSARQGMNTEAFF
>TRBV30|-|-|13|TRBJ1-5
TGTGCCTGGAGCCAACATGGCAATCAGCCCCAGCATTTT
CAWSQHGNQPQHF
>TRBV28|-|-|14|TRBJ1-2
TGTGCCAGCAGGGGGGGGCATGTGGACTATGGCTACACCTTC
CASRGGHVDYGYTF
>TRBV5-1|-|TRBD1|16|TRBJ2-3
TGCGCCAGCAGCTTGGGTGACAGGGGAAGGACAGATACGCAGTATTTT
CASSLGDRGRTDTQYF
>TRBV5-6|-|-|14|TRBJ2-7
TGTGCCAGCAGCTTGGATGGGGGGCTGTACGAGCAGTACTTC
CASSLDGGLYEQYF
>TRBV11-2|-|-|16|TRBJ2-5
TGTGCCAGCAGCTTAGATCCGGGAATAGGGCAAGAGACCCAGTACTTC
CASSLDPGIGQETQYF
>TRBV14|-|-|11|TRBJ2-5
TGTGCCAGCAGCCACGGTCTGACCCAGTACTTC
CASSHGLTQYF
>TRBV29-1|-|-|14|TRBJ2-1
TGCAGCGCCGCAAAACAGGGAATAAAGAATGAGCAGTTCTTC
CSAAKQGIKNEQFF
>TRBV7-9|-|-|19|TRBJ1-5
TGTGCCAGCAGCTTAGGTCATGGGGGAGCGGGTTTTAGCAATCAGCCCCAGCATTTT
CASSLGHGGAGFSNQPQHF
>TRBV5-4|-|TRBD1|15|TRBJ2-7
TGTGCCAGCAGCTTGGACGCCGGGACAGCCTACGAGCAGTACTTC
CASSLDAGTAYEQYF
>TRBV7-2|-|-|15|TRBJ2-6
TGTGCCAGCAGCTTGTCAGGCAGTGGGGCCAACGTCCTGACTTTC
CASSLSGSGANVLTF
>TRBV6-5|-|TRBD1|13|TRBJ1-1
TGTGCCAGCACCAAAACAGGGGGCACTGAAGCTTTCTTT
CASTKTGGTEAFF
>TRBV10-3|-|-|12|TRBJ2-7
TGTGCCAGCTCAATCGAGACGGGGGAGCAGTACTTC
CASSIETGEQYF
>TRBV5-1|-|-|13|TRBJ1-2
TGCGCCAGCACCGGCAGCACTAACTATGGCTACACCTTC
CASTGSTNYGYTF
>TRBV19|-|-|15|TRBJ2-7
TGTGCCAGTAGTATGCCTCCCGACGGCCGAGGGGAGCAGTACTTC
CASSMPPDGRGEQYF
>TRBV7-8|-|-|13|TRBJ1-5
TGTGCCAGCGGATTTTTGGGGAATCAGCCCCAGCATTTT
CASGFLGNQPQHF
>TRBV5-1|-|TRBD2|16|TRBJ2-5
TGCGCCAGCAGCTTGACTAGCGGGGGGACACTTGAGACCCAGTACTTC
CASSLTSGGTLETQYF
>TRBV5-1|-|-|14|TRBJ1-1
TGCGCCAGCAGCTTGCAGGGGCGAGACACTGAAGCTTTCTTT
CASSLQGRDTEAFF
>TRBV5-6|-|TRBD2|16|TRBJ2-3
TGTGCCAGCAGCGGACTAGCGGGAGGAAGCACAGATACGCAGTATTTT
CASSGLAGGSTDTQYF
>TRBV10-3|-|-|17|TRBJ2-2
TGTGCCATCAGTGAGAGGGTCTGGCAGGGGGGCACCGGGGAGCTGTTTTTT
CAISERVWQGGTGELFF
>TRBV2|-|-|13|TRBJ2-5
TGTGCCATGACCGAGGGGTCCCAAGAGACCCAGTACTTC
CAMTEGSQETQYF